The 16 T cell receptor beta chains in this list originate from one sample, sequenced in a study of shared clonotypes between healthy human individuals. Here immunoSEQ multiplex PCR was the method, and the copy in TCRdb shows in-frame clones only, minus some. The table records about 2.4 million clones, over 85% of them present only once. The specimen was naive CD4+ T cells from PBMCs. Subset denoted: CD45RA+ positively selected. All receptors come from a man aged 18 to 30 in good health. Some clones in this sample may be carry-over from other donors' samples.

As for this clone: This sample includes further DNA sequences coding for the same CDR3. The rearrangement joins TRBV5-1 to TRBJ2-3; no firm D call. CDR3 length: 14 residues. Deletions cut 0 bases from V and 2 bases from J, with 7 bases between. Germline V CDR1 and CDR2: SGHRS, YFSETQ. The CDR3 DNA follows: TGCGCCAGCAGCTTGGGTCAAGCCACAGATACGCAGTATTTT. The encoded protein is CASSLGQATDTQYF.

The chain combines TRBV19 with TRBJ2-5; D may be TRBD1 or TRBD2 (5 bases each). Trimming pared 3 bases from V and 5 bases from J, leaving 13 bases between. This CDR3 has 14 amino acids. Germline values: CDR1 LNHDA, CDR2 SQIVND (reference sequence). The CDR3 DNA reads TGTGCCAGTAGTATCTGGGGGACGTGGGAGACCCAGTACTTC. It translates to CASSIWGTWETQYF.

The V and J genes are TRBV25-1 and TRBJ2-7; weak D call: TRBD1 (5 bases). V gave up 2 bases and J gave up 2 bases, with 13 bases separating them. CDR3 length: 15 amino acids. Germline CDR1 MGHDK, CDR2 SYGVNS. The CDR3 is CASSEAGPRAYEQYF. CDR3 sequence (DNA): TGTGCCAGCAGTGAAGCAGGCCCCAGGGCCTACGAGCAGTACTTC.

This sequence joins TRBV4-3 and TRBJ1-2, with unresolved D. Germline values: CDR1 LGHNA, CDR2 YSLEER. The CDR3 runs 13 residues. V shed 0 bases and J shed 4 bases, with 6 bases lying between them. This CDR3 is CASSQEDFYGYTF. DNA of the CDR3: TGCGCCAGCAGCCAAGAGGACTTCTATGGCTACACCTTC.

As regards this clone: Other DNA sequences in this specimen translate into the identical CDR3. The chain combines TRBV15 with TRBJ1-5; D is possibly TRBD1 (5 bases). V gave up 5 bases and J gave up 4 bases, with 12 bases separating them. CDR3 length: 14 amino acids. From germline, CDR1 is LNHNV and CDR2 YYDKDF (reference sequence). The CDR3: CATSRRGGNQPQHF. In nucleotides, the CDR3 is TGTGCCACCAGCCGCCGCGGGGGGAATCAGCCCCAGCATTTT. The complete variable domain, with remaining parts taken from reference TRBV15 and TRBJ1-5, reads DAMVIQNPRYQVTQFGKPVTLSCSQTLNHNVMYWYQQKSSQAPKLLFHYYDKDFNNEADTPDNFQSRRPNTSFCFLDIRSPGLGDTAMYLCATSRRGGNQPQHFGDGTRLSIL.

CDR3 sequence: CASSTPDRVQPQHF. CDR3 bases: TGTGCCAGTAGTACCCCCGACAGGGTTCAGCCCCAGCATTTT. This chain joins TRBV19 and TRBJ1-5; 7 bases map to TRBD1. Germline V gene sequence: CDR1 LNHDA, CDR2 SQIVND (reference sequence). This CDR3 has 14 amino acids. V trimming: 4 bases; J trimming: 6 bases; junction bases outside the gene matches: 6. Complete variable domain (other parts from reference TRBV19 and TRBJ1-5): DGGITQSPKYLFRKEGQNVTLSCEQNLNHDAMYWYRQDPGQGLRLIYYSQIVNDFQKGDIAEGYSVSREKKESFPLTVTSAQKNPTAFYLCASSTPDRVQPQHFGDGTRLSIL.

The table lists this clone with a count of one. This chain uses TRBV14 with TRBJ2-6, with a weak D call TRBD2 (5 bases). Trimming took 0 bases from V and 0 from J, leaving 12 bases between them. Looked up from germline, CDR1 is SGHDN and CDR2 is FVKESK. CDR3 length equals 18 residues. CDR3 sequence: CASSQDPAVYSGANVLTF. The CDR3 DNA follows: TGTGCCAGCAGCCAAGACCCAGCGGTTTACTCTGGGGCCAACGTCCTGACTTTC. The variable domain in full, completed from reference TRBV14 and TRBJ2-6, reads EAGVTQFPSHSVIEKGQTVTLRCDPISGHDNLYWYRRVMGKEIKFLLHFVKESKQDESGMPNNRFLAERTGGTYSTLKVQPAELEDSGVYFCASSQDPAVYSGANVLTFGAGSRLTVL.

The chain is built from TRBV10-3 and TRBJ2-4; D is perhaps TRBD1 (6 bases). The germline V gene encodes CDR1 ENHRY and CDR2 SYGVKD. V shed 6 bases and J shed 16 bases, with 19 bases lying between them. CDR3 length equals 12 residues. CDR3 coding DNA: TGTGCCATCAGATCACAGGGCTCCGTGTTATACTTC. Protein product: CAIRSQGSVLYF.

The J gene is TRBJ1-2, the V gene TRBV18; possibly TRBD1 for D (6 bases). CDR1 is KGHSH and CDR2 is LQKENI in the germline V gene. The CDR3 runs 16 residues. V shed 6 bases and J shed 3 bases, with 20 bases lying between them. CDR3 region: CASSLIPGTRDYGYTF. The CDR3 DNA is TGTGCCAGCTCCCTCATCCCCGGGACAAGGGACTATGGCTACACCTTC.

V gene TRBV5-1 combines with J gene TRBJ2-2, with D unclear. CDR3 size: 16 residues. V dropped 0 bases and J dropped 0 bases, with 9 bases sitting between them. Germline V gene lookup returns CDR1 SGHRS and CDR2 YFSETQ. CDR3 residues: CASSLGLTANTGELFF. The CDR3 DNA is TGCGCCAGCAGCTTGGGACTCACAGCGAACACCGGGGAGCTGTTTTTT.

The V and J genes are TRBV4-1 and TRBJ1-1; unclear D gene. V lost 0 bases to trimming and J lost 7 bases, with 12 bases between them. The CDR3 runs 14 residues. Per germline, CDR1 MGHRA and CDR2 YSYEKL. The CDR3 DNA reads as TGCGCCAGCAGCCAAGATTCTGCCCGGGATGAAGCTTTCTTT. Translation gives CASSQDSARDEAFF.

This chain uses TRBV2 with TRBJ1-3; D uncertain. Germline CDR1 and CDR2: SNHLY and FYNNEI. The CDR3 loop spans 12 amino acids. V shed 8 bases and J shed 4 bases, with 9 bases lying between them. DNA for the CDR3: TGTGCCAGCGGCGGAGAGGGAAACACCATATATTTT. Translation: CASGGEGNTIYF.

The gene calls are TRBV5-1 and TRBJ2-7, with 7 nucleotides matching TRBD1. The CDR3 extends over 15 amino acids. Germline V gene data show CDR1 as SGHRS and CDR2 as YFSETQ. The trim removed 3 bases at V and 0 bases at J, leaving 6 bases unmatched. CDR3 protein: CASSYTGVGSYEQYF. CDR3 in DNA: TGCGCCAGCAGCTACACAGGGGTAGGCTCCTACGAGCAGTACTTC.

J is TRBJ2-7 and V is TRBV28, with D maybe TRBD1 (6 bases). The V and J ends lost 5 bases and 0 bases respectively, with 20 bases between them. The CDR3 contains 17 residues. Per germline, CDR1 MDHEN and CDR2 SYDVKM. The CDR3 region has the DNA TGTGCCAGCAGTCCGAGGTTGGGGGCTAGGAGCTCCTACGAGCAGTACTTC. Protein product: CASSPRLGARSSYEQYF.

CDR3 protein: CASSSYSGGEYNEQFF. CDR3 DNA sequence: TGTGCCAGCAGTTCCTATAGCGGGGGGGAATACAATGAGCAGTTCTTC. This chain uses TRBV28 with TRBJ2-1; TRBD2 matches at 11 bases. Germline CDR1 reads MDHEN; CDR2 reads SYDVKM. This CDR3 spans 16 amino acids. After removal of 4 bases from V and 4 bases from J, the junction contained 6 bases not matched to a gene.

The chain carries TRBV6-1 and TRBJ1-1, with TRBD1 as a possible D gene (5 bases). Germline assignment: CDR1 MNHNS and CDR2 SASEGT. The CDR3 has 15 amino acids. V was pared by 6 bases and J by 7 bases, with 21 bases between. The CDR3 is CASRLPTAAPHEAFF. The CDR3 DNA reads TGTGCCAGCAGACTCCCGACAGCAGCTCCTCATGAAGCTTTCTTT.